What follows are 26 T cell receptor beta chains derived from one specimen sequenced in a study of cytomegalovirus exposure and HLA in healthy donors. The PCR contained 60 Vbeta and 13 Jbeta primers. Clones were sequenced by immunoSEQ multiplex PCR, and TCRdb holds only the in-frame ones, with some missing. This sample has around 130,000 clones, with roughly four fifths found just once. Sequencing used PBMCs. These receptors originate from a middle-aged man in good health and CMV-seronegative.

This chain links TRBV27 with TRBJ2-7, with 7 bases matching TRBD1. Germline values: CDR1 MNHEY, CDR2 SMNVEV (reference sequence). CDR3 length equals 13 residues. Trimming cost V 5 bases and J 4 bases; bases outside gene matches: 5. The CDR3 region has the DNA TGTGCCAGCAGTCCGCAGACAGGGTACGAGCAGTACTTC. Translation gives CASSPQTGYEQYF.

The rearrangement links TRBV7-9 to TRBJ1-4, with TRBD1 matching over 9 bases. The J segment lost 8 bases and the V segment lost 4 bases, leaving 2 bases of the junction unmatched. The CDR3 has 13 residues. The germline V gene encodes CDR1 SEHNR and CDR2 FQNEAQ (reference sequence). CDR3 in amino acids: CASSWDRVEKLFF. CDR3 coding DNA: TGTGCCAGCAGCTGGGACAGGGTGGAAAAACTGTTTTTT. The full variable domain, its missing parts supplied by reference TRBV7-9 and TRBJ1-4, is DTGVSQNPRHKITKRGQNVTFRCDPISEHNRLYWYRQTLGQGPEFLTYFQNEAQLEKSRLLSDRFSAERPKGSFSTLEIQRTEQGDSAMYLCASSWDRVEKLFFGSGTQLSVL.

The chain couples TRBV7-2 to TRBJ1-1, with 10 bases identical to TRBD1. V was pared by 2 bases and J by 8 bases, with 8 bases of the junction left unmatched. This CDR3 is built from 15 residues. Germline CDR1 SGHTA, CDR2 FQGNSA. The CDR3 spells CASSLYGTGVGEAFF. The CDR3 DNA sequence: TGTGCCAGCAGCTTATACGGGACAGGGGTTGGCGAAGCTTTCTTT.

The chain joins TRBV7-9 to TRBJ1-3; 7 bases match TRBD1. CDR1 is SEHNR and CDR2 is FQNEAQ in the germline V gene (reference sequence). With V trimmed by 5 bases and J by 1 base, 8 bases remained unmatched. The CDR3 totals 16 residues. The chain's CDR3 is CASSRRDSLSGNTIYF. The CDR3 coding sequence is TGTGCCAGCAGCCGACGGGACAGCCTTTCTGGAAACACCATATATTTT.

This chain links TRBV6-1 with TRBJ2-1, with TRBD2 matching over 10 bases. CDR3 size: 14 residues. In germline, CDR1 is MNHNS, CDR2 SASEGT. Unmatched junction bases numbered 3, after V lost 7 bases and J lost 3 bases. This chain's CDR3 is CASILAGGYNEQFF. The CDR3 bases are TGTGCCAGCATATTAGCGGGGGGCTACAATGAGCAGTTCTTC.

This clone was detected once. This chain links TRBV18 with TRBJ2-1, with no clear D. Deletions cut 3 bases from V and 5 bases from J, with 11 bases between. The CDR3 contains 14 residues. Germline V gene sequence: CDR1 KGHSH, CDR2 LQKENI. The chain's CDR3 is CASSPTTDNNEQFF. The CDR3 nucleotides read TGTGCCAGCTCACCCACGACTGATAACAATGAGCAGTTCTTC.

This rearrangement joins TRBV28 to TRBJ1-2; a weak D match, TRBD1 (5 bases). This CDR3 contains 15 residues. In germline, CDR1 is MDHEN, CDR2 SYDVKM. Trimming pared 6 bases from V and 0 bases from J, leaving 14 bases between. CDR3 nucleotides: TGTGCCAGCAGCCCCCCAGGGACTACTAACTATGGCTACACCTTC. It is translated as CASSPPGTTNYGYTF.

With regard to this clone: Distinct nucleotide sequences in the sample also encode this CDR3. The DNA for the CDR3 is TGCGCCAGCAGCCTCCAGGACTCTGGCAACTATGGCTACACCTTC. Translating it yields CASSLQDSGNYGYTF. This chain links TRBV5-1 with TRBJ1-2; D is unclear. This CDR3 is 15 amino acids long. V was cut by 4 bases and J by 2 bases, with 15 bases left in between. The V gene's germline CDR1 is SGHRS and CDR2 YFSETQ.

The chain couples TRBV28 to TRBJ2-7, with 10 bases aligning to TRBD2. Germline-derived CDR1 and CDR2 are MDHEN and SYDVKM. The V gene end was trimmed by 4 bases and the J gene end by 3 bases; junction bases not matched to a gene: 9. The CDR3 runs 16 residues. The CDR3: CASSSWLAGEVYEQYF. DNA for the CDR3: TGTGCCAGCAGTTCGTGGCTAGCGGGAGAAGTCTACGAGCAGTACTTC.

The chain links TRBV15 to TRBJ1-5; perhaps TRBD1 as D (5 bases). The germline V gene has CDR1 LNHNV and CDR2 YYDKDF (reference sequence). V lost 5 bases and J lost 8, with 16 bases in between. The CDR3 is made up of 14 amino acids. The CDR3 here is CATSGQLGGKPQHF. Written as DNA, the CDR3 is TGTGCCACCAGCGGACAACTGGGGGGGAAGCCCCAGCATTTT.

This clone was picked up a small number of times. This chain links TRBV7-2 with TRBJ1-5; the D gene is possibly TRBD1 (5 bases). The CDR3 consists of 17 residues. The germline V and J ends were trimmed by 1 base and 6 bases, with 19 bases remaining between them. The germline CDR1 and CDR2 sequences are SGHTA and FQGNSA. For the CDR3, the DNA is TGTGCCAGCAGCTTAGACGCGGGACGATCGGGAAGTCAGCCCCAGCATTTT. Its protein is CASSLDAGRSGSQPQHF.

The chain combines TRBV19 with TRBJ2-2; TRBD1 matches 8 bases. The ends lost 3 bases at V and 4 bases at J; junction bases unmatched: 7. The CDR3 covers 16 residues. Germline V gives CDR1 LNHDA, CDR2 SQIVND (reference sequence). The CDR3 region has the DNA TGTGCCAGTAGTATCCTGCAGGGGGCAGGCACCGGGGAGCTGTTTTTT. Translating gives CASSILQGAGTGELFF.

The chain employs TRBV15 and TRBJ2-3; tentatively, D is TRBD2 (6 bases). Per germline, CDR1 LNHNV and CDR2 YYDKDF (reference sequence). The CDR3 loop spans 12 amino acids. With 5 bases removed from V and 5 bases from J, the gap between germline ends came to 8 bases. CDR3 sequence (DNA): TGTGCCACCAGCTGGGGGGAAGATACGCAGTATTTT. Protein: CATSWGEDTQYF.

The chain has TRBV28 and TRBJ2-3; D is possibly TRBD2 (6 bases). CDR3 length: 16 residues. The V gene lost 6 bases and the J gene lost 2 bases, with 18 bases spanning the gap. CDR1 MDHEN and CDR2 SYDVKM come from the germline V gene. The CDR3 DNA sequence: TGTGCCAGCAGCCTTTTGGGGGAGGTTGCCACAGATACGCAGTATTTT. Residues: CASSLLGEVATDTQYF.

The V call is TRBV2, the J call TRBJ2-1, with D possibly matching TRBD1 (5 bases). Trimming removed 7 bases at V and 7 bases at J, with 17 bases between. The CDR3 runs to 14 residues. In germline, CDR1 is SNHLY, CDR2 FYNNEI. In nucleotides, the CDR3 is TGTGCCAGCACTAATCCCCAGGGCCGAAATGAGCAGTTCTTC. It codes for CASTNPQGRNEQFF. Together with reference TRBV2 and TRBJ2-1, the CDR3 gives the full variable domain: EPEVTQTPSHQVTQMGQEVILRCVPISNHLYFYWYRQILGQKVEFLVSFYNNEISEKSEIFDDQFSVERPDGSNFTLKIRSTKLEDSAMYFCASTNPQGRNEQFFGPGTRLTVL.

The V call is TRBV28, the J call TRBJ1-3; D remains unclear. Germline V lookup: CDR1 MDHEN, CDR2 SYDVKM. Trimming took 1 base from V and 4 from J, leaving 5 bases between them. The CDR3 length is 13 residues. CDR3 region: CASSLFGGNTIYF. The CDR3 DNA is TGTGCCAGCAGTTTATTCGGGGGAAACACCATATATTTT.

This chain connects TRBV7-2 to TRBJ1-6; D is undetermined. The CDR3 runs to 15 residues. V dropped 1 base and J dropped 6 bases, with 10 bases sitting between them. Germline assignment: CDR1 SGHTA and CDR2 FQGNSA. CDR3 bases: TGTGCCAGCAGCTTAGTGGCGGGTAGTAATTCACCCCTCCACTTT. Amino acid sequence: CASSLVAGSNSPLHF.

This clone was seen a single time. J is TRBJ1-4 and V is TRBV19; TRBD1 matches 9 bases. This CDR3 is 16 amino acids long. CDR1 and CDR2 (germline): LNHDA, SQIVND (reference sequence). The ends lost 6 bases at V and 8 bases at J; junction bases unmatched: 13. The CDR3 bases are TGTGCCAGTAGGGGCTCAAGGGGACAGGGCCGAGAAAAACTGTTTTTT. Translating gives CASRGSRGQGREKLFF.

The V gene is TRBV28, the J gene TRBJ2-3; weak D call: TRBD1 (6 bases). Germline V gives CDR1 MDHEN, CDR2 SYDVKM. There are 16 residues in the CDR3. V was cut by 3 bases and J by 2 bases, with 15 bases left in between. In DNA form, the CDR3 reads TGTGCCAGCAGTTTGTACCAGGGGACCAACACAGATACGCAGTATTTT. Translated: CASSLYQGTNTDTQYF.

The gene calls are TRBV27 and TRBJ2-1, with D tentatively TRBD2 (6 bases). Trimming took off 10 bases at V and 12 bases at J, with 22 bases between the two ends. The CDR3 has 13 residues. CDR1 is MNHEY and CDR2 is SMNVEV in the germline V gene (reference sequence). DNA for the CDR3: TGTGCCACGGGGACTGTCGCAGAAGAGGGGCAGTTCTTC. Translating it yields CATGTVAEEGQFF.

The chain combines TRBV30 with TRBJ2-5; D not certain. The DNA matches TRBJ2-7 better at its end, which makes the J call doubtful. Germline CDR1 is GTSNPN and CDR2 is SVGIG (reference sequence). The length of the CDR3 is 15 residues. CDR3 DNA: TGTGCCTGGAGTGTAACGATTCTCCCCTCCTACGAGCAGTACTTC. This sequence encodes CAWSVTILPSYEQYF.

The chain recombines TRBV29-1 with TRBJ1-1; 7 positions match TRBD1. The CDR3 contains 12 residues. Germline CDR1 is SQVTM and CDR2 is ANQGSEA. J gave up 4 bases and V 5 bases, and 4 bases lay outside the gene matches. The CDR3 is CSVIGGITEAFF. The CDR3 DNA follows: TGCAGCGTTATAGGGGGCATCACTGAAGCTTTCTTT.

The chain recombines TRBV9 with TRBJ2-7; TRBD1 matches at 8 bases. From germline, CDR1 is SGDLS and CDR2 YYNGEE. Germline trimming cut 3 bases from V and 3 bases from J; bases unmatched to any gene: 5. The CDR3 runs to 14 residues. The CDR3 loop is CASSATGVVYEQYF. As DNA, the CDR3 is TGTGCCAGCAGCGCGACAGGGGTAGTCTACGAGCAGTACTTC.

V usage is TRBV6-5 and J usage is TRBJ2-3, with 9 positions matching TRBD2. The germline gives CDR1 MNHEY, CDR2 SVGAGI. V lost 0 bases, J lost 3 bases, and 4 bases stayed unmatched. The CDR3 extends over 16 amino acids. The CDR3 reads CASSYSQGLATDTQYF. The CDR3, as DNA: TGTGCCAGCAGTTACTCCCAGGGACTAGCTACAGATACGCAGTATTTT.

CDR3 sequence (DNA): TGCGCCAGCAGCTCCGGGACAGGGCCTTGGGCTGGGGCCAACGTCCTGACTTTC. This codes for CASSSGTGPWAGANVLTF. The chain links TRBV5-1 to TRBJ2-6; 9 nucleotides agree with TRBD1. CDR3 length: 18 residues. CDR1 is SGHRS and CDR2 is YFSETQ in the germline V gene. Losses at the gene ends were 3 bases for V and 2 bases for J; bases not matched to a gene: 9.

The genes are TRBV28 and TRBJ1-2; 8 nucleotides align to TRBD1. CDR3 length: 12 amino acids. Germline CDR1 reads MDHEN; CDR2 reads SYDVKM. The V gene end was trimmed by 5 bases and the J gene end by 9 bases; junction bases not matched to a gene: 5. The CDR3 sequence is CASSLGQGRYTF. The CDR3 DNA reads TGTGCCAGCAGTCTCGGACAGGGACGCTACACCTTC.